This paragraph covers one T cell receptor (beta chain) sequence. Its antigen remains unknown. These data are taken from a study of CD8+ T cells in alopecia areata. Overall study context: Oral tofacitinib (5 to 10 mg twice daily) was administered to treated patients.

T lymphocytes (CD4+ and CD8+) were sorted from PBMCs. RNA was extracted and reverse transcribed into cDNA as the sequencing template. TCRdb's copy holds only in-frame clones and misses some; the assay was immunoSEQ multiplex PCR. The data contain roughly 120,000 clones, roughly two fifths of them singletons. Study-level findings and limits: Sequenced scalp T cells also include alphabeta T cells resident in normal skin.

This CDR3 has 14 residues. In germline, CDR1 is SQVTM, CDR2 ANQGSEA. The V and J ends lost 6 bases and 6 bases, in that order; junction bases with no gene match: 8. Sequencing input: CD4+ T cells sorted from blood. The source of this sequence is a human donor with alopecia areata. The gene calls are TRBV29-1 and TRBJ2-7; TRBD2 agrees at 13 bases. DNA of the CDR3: TGCAGCGTCGCCCGGACTAGCGGGAGTGCCGAGCAGTACTTC. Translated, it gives CSVARTSGSAEQYF.